The present entry profiles one T cell receptor (beta chain) with its context. What it binds is unknown. This sample stems from a study of graft-versus-host responses after intestinal transplantation. On the study more broadly: Every one of the recipients received anti-thymocyte globulin induction and afterwards took tacrolimus and steroids for around 3 years.

In germline, CDR1 is SNHLY, CDR2 FYNNEI. The ends were cut back, 6 bases at V and 6 bases at J, with 8 bases in the middle. CDR3 length: 11 residues. Notes on the study in general: Allografts from individuals with graft-donor T cell macrochimerism displayed high graft-versus-host to host-versus-graft clonal ratios. Present in recipient marrow, GvH clones included some that appeared first in ileum or blood. Declining HvG levels early post-transplant were linked to peak circulating GvH clone levels.

Generated by immunoSEQ multiplex PCR, the TCRdb table keeps only in-frame clones and is missing some. The repertoire consists of 20,000 or so clones, with approximately 80% occurring once and the leading ten covering roughly 2%. The chain has TRBV2 and TRBJ1-2, with D uncertain. The source is a human patient who received an intestinal transplant, so some T cells may come from the graft donor. The specimen was PBMCs, collected 14 days after transplant. The CDR3, as DNA: TGTGCCAGCAGCTTAGTGGATGGCTACACCTTC. Translation: CASSLVDGYTF.